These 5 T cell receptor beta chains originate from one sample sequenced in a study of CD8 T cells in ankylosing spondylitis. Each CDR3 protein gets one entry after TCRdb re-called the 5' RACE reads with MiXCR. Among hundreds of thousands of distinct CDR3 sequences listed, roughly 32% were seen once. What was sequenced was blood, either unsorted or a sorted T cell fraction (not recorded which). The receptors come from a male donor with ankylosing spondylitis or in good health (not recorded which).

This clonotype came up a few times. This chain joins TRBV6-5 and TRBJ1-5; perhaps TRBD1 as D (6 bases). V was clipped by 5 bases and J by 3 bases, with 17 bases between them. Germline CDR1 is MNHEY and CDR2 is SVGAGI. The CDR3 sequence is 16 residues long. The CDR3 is CASSLSATGHNQPQHF. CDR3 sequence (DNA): TGTGCCAGCAGTCTATCGGCGACAGGCCACAATCAGCCCCAGCATTTT.

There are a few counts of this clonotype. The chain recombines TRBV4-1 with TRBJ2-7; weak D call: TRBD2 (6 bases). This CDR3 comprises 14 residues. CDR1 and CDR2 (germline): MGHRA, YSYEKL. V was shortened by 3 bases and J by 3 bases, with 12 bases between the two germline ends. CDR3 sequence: CASSHPGLVYEQYF. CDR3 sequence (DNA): TGCGCCAGCAGCCATCCGGGACTTGTCTACGAGCAGTACTTC.

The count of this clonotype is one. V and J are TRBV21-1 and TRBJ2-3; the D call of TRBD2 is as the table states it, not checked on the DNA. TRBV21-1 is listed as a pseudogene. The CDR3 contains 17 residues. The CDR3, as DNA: TGTGCCAGCAGCAAATTAGGGCTAGCGGGGCCGCTGGATACGCAGTATTTT. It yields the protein CASSKLGLAGPLDTQYF.

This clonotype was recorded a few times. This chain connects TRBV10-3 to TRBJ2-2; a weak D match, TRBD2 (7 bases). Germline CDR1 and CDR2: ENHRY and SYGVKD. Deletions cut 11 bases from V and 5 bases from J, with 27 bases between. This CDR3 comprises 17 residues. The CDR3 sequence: CALRGRVNLTRTGELFF. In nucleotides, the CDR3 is TGTGCCTTAAGGGGGAGGGTCAACTTAACGAGGACCGGGGAGCTGTTTTTT.

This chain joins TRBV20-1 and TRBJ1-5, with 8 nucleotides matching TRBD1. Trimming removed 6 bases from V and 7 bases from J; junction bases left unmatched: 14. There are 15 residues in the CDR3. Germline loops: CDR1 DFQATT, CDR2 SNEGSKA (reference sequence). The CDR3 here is CSATPGRQGRQPQHF. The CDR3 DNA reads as TGCAGTGCCACCCCCGGAAGACAGGGGAGACAGCCCCAGCATTTT.